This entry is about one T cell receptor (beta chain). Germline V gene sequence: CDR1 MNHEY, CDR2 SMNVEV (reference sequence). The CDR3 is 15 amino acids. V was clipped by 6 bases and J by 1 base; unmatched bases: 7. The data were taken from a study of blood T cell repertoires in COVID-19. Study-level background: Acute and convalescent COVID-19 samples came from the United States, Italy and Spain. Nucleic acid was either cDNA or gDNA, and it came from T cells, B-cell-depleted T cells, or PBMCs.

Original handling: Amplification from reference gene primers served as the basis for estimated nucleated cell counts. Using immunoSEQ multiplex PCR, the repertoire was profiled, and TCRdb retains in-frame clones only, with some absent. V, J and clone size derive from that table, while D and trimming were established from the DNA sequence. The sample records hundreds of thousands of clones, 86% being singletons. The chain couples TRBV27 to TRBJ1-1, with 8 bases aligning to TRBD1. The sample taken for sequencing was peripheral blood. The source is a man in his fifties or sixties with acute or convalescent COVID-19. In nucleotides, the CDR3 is TGTGCCAGCAGCCCGACAGGGGTCCGGAACACTGAAGCTTTCTTT. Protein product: CASSPTGVRNTEAFF.